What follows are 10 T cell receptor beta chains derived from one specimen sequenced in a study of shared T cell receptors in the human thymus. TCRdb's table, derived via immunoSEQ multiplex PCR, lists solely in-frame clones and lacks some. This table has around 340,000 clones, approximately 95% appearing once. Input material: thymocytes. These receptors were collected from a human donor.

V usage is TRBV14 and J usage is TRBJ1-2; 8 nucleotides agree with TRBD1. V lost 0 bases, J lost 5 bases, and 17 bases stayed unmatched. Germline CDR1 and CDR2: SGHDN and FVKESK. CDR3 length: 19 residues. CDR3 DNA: TGTGCCAGCAGCCAAGAAGGGGGGCCAGGGGGCGCGAGGAGGTATGGCTACACCTTC. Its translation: CASSQEGGPGGARRYGYTF.

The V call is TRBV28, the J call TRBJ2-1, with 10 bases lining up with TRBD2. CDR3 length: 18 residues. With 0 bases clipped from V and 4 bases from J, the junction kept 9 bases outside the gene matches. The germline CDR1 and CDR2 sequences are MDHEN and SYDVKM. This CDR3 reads CASSLCGSSGSKYNEQFF. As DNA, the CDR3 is TGTGCCAGCAGTTTATGCGGGTCTAGCGGGAGCAAATACAATGAGCAGTTCTTC.

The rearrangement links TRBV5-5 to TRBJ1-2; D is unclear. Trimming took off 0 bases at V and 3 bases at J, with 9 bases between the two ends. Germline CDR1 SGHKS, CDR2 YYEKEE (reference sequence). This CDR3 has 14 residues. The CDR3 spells CASSLAGDDYGYTF. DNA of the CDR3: TGTGCCAGCAGCTTGGCGGGTGACGACTATGGCTACACCTTC.

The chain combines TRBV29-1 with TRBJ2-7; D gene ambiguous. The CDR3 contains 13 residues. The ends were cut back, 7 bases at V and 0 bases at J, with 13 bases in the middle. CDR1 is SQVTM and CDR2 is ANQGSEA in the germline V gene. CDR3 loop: CSDRTTVSYEQYF. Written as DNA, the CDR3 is TGCAGCGACAGAACGACGGTCTCCTACGAGCAGTACTTC.

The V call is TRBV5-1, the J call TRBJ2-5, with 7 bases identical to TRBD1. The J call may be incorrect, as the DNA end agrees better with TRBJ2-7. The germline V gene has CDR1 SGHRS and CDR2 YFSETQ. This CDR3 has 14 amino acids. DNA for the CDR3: TGCGCCAGCAGCTTGGCCTACAGGGGCTACGAGCAGTACTTC. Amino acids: CASSLAYRGYEQYF.

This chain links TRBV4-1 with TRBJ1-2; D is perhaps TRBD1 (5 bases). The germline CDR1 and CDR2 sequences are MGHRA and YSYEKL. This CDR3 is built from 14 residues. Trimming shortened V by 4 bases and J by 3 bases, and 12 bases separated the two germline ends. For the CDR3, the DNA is TGCGCCAGCAGCCCATCAGGGAGCGACTATGGCTACACCTTC. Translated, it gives CASSPSGSDYGYTF.

The CDR3 reads CASSFWRFGRGNSYEQYF. The CDR3 nucleotides read TGTGCCAGCAGCTTCTGGAGGTTCGGGCGTGGGAACTCCTACGAGCAGTACTTC. V and J are TRBV5-6 and TRBJ2-7; tentatively, D is TRBD2 (5 bases). Looked up from germline, CDR1 is SGHDT and CDR2 is YYEEEE. V dropped 2 bases and J dropped 0 bases, with 21 bases sitting between them. The CDR3 has 18 amino acids.

Written as DNA, the CDR3 is TGTGCCAGCAGCTTAATCAGACAGGGGATTGAAGCTTTCTTT. Translation gives CASSLIRQGIEAFF. This chain links TRBV11-1 with TRBJ1-1; 8 nucleotides match TRBD1. This CDR3 has 14 amino acids. V shed 2 bases and J 7 bases; nucleotides not matched to a gene: 6. Germline CDR1 SGHAT, CDR2 FQDESV (reference sequence).

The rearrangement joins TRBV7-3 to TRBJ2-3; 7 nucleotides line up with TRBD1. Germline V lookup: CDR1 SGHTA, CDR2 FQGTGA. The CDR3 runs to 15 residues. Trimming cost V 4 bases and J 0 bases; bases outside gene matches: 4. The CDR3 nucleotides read TGTGCCAGCAGCTCCGGGACAGTGAGCACAGATACGCAGTATTTT. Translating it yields CASSSGTVSTDTQYF.

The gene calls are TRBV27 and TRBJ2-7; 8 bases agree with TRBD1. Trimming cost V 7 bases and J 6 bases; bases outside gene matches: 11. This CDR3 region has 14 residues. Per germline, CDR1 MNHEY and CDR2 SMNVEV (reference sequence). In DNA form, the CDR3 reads TGTGCCAGCACCTCAACCGACAGGGGAGGCGAGCAGTACTTC. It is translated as CASTSTDRGGEQYF.